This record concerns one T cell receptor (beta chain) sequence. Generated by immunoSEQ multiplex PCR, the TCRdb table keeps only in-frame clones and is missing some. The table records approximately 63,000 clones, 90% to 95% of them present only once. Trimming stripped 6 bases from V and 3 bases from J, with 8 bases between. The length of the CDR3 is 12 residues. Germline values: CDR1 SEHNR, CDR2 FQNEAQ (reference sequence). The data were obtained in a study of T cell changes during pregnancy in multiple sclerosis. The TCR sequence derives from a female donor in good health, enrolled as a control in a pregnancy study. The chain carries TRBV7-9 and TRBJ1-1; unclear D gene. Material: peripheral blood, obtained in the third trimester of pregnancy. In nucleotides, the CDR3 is TGTGCCAGCAGGCCCAGGTACACTGAAGCTTTCTTT. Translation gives CASRPRYTEAFF.